Below, 5 T cell receptor beta chains from the same sample are listed, as sequenced in a study of OX40 agonist ivuxolimab in advanced cancers. The repertoire was sequenced with immunoSEQ multiplex PCR; TCRdb's copy has only in-frame clones and lacks some. The sample has more than 55,000 clones, about 84% seen once; the top ten hold 5%. The sequencing used CD4+ or CD8+ T cells sorted from blood, collected in a trial of the OX40 agonist ivuxolimab. These receptor sequences come from an adult with an advanced solid tumor such as melanoma, head and neck, liver or kidney cancer.

This rearrangement joins TRBV5-1 to TRBJ2-1; TRBD2 aligns across 9 bases. J lost 3 bases, V lost 0 bases, and 4 bases had no gene match. Germline lookup yields CDR1 SGHRS and CDR2 YFSETQ. The CDR3 contains 16 residues. The CDR3 region is CASSLAGLANYNEQFF. The CDR3 DNA reads TGCGCCAGCAGCTTGGCGGGACTAGCCAACTACAATGAGCAGTTCTTC.

The V call is TRBV4-3, the J call TRBJ2-3; D is perhaps TRBD2 (5 bases). The CDR3 has 15 residues. Per the germline V gene, CDR1 is LGHNA and CDR2 is YSLEER. The V gene lost 0 bases and the J gene lost 3 bases, with 10 bases spanning the gap. The chain's CDR3 is CASSQDPLATDTQYF. The CDR3, as DNA: TGCGCCAGCAGCCAAGATCCGCTAGCTACAGATACGCAGTATTTT.

The V call is TRBV11-3, the J call TRBJ1-1, with 7 bases aligning to TRBD1. The junction had 4 bases not matched to a gene; V was cut back by 6 bases and J by 3 bases. CDR1 and CDR2 (germline): SGHNT, YENEEA. The CDR3 loop spans 13 amino acids. In DNA, the CDR3 is TGTGCCAGCAGAGATACAGGGGACACTGAAGCTTTCTTT. It yields the protein CASRDTGDTEAFF. The full variable domain, its missing parts supplied by reference TRBV11-3 and TRBJ1-1, is EAGVVQSPRYKIIEKKQPVAFWCNPISGHNTLYWYLQNLGQGPELLIRYENEEAVDDSQLPKDRFSAERLKGVDSTLKIQPAELGDSAVYLCASRDTGDTEAFFGQGTRLTVV.

The rearrangement links TRBV19 to TRBJ1-5; D call uncertain. Per the germline V gene, CDR1 is LNHDA and CDR2 is SQIVND (reference sequence). V lost 3 bases and J 3 bases, leaving 12 bases between the germline ends. CDR3 size: 15 residues. The CDR3 region is CASSMIVDSNQPQHF. As DNA, the CDR3 is TGTGCCAGTAGTATGATTGTTGATTCCAATCAGCCCCAGCATTTT.

This clone was seen a few times. The chain employs TRBV7-2 and TRBJ2-7, with 7 bases fitting TRBD2. Germline V gene data show CDR1 as SGHTA and CDR2 as FQGNSA. The CDR3 is 15 residues long. Germline trimming cut 2 bases from V and 1 base from J; bases unmatched to any gene: 5. The CDR3 loop reads CASSLRGSRSYEQYF. As DNA, the CDR3 is TGTGCCAGCAGCTTACGCGGGAGCCGGTCCTACGAGCAGTACTTC.